These 3 T cell receptor beta chains originate from one sample sequenced in a study of blood T cell repertoires in COVID-19. Here immunoSEQ multiplex PCR was the method, and the copy in TCRdb shows in-frame clones only, minus some. Among 120,000 or so clones listed, over 75% were seen once. Sequenced input: peripheral blood. These receptor sequences come from a man in his sixties with acute or convalescent COVID-19.

This chain links TRBV7-9 with TRBJ2-7; 12 nucleotides agree with TRBD2. The CDR3 loop spans 16 amino acids. CDR1 and CDR2 (germline): SEHNR, FQNEAQ (reference sequence). The junction had 7 bases not matched to a gene; V was cut back by 5 bases and J by 2 bases. For the CDR3, the DNA is TGTGCCAGCAGCCCCCGGACTAGCGGGACCACCTACGAGCAGTACTTC. Its translation: CASSPRTSGTTYEQYF. Full variable domain (rest looked up from reference TRBV7-9 and TRBJ2-7): DTGVSQNPRHKITKRGQNVTFRCDPISEHNRLYWYRQTLGQGPEFLTYFQNEAQLEKSRLLSDRFSAERPKGSFSTLEIQRTEQGDSAMYLCASSPRTSGTTYEQYFGPGTRLTVT.

The chain is built from TRBV29-1 and TRBJ2-1, with 10 nucleotides matching TRBD2. The germline V gene has CDR1 SQVTM and CDR2 ANQGSEA. The CDR3 has 16 residues. J was trimmed by 7 bases and V by 0 bases; bases with no gene match: 9. CDR3 loop: CSVEDPGLAVLNEQFF. The DNA of the CDR3 is TGCAGCGTTGAAGATCCCGGACTAGCGGTTCTTAATGAGCAGTTCTTC.

The CDR3 DNA follows: TGTGCCAGCAGTTTACAGGGGGCGGTTAATGAGCAGTTCTTC. Translating gives CASSLQGAVNEQFF. The rearrangement links TRBV28 to TRBJ2-1; 8 nucleotides agree with TRBD1. Losses at the gene ends were 2 bases for V and 7 bases for J; bases not matched to a gene: 4. This CDR3 has 14 residues. Per the germline V gene, CDR1 is MDHEN and CDR2 is SYDVKM.